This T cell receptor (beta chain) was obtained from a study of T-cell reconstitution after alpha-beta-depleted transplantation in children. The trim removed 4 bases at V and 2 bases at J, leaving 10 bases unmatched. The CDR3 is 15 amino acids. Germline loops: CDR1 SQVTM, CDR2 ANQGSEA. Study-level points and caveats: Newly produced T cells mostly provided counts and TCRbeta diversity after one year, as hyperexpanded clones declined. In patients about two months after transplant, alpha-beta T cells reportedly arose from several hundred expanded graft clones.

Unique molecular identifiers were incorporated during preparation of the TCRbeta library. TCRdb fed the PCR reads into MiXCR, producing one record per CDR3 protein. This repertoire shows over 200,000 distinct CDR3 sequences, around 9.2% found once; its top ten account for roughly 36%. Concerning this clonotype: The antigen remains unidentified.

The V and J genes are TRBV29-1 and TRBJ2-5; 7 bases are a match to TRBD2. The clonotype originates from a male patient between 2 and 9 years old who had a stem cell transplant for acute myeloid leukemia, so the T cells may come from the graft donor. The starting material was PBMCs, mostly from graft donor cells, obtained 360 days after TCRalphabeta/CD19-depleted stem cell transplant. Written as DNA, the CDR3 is TGCAGCGTTGTGGAAAAGGCTAGCGGTCAAGAGACCCAGTACTTC. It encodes CSVVEKASGQETQYF.